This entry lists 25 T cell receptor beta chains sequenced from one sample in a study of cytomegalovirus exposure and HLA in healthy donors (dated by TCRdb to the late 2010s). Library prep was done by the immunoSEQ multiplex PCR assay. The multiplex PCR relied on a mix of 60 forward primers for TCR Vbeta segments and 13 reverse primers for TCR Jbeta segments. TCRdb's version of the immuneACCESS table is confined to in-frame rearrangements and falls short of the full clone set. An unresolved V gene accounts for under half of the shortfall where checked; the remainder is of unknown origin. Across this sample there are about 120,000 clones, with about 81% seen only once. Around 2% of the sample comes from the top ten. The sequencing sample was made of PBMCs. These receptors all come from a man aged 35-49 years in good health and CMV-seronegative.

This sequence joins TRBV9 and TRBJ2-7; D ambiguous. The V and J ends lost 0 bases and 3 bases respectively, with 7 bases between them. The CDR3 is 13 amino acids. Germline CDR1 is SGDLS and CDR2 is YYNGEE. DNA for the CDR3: TGTGCCAGCAGCGTAGGAGACATCTACGAGCAGTACTTC. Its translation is CASSVGDIYEQYF.

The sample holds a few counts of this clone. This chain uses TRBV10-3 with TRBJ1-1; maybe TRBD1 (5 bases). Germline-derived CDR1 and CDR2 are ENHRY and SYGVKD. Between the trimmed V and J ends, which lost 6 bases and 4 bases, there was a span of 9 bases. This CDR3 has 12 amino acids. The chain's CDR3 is CAIRDMSTEAFF. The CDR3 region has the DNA TGTGCCATCAGGGACATGTCCACTGAAGCTTTCTTT.

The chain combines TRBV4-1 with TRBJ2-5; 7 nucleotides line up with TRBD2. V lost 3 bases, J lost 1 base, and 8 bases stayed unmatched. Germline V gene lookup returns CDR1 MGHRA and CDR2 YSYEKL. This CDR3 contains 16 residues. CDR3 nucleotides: TGCGCCAGCAGCCACGATGTAGGGAGGGTCCAAGAGACCCAGTACTTC. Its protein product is CASSHDVGRVQETQYF.

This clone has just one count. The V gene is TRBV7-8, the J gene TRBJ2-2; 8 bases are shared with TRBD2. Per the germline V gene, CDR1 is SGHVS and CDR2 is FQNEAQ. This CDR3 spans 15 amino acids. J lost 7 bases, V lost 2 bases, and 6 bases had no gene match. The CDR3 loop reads CASSLTSGGVGELFF. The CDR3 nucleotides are TGTGCCAGCAGCTTAACTAGCGGAGGGGTCGGGGAGCTGTTTTTT. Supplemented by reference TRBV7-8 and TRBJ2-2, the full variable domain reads GAGVSQSPRYKVAKRGQDVALRCDPISGHVSLFWYQQALGQGPEFLTYFQNEAQLDKSGLPSDRFFAERPEGSVSTLKIQRTQQEDSAVYLCASSLTSGGVGELFFGEGSRLTVL.

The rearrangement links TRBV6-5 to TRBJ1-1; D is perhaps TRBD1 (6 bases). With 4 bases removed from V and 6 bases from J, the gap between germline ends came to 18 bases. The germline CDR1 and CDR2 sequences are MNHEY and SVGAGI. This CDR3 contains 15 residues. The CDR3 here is CASSSTQGFLAEAFF. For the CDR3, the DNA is TGTGCCAGCAGTTCCACACAGGGCTTCCTCGCTGAAGCTTTCTTT.

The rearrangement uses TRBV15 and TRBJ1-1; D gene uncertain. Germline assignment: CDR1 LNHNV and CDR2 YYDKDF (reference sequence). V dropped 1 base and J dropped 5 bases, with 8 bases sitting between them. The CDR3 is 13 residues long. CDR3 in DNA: TGTGCCACCAGCAGAGCGGGTGGAACTGAAGCTTTCTTT. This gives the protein CATSRAGGTEAFF. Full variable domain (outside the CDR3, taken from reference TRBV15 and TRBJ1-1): DAMVIQNPRYQVTQFGKPVTLSCSQTLNHNVMYWYQQKSSQAPKLLFHYYDKDFNNEADTPDNFQSRRPNTSFCFLDIRSPGLGDTAMYLCATSRAGGTEAFFGQGTRLTVV.

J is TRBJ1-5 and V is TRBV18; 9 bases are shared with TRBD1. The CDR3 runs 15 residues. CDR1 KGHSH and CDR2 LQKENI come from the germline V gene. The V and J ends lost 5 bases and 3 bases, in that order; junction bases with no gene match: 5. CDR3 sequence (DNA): TGTGCCAGCTCAGAAGACAGGGGGTCCAATCAGCCCCAGCATTTT. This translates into CASSEDRGSNQPQHF. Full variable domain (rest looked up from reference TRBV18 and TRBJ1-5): NAGVMQNPRHLVRRRGQEARLRCSPMKGHSHVYWYRQLPEEGLKFMVYLQKENIIDESGMPKERFSAEFPKEGPSILRIQQVVRGDSAAYFCASSEDRGSNQPQHFGDGTRLSIL.

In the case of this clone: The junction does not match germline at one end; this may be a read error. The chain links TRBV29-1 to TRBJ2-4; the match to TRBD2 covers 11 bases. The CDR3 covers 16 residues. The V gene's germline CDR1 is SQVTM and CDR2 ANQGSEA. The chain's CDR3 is CSVGSGREETKNSQYF. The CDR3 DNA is TGCAGCGTCGGTAGCGGGAGGGAGGAAACCAAAAACAGTCAGTACTTC.

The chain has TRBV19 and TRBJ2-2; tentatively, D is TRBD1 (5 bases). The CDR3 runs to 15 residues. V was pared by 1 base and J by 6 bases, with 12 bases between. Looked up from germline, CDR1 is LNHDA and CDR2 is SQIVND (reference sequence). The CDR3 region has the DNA TGTGCCAGTAGTATAGCTGGGGCACGGGCCGGGGAGCTGTTTTTT. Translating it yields CASSIAGARAGELFF.

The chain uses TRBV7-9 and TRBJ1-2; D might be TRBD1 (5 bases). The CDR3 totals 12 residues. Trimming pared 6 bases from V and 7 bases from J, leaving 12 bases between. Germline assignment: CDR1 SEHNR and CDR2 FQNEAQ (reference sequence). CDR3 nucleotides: TGTGCCAGCAGGGCGGGGCCCGGTGGCTACACCTTC. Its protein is CASRAGPGGYTF.

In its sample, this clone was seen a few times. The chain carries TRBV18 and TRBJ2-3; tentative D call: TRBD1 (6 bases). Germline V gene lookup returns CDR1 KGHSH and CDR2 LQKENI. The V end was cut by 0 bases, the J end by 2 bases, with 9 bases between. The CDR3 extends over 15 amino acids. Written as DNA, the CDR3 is TGTGCCAGCTCACCACCGGGACACCACACAGATACGCAGTATTTT. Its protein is CASSPPGHHTDTQYF.

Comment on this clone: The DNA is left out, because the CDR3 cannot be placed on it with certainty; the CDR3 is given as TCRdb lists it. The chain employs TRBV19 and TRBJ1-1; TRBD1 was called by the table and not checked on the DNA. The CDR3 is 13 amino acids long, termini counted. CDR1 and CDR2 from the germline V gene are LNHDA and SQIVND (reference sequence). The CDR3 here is CASSIVFGSEAFF.

DNA for the CDR3: TGTGCCAGCAGCTCTAAAGGGGGACTAGGGGCCGATGAGCAGTTCTTC. Protein product: CASSSKGGLGADEQFF. The chain uses TRBV9 and TRBJ2-1, with 8 bases lining up with TRBD2. CDR1 SGDLS and CDR2 YYNGEE come from the germline V gene. V was pared by 4 bases and J by 8 bases, with 14 bases of the junction left unmatched. The CDR3 sequence is 16 residues long.

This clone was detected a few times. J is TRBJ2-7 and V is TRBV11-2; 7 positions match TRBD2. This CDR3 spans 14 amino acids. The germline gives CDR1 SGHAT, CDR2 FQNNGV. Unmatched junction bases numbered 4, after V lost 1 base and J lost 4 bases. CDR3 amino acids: CASSLAGGSYEQYF. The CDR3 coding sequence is TGTGCCAGCAGCTTAGCAGGCGGGAGTTACGAGCAGTACTTC.

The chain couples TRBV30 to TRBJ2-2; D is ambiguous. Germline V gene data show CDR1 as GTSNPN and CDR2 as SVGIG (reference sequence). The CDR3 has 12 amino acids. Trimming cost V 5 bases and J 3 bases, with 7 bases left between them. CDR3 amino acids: CAWASYTGELFF. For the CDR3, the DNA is TGTGCCTGGGCGTCTTACACCGGGGAGCTGTTTTTT.

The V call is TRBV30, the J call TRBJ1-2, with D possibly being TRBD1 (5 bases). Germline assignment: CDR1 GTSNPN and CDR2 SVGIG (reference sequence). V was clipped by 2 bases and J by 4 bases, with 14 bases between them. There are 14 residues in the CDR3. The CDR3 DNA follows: TGTGCCTGGAGTTTGGCAGGGTTAATCTATGGCTACACCTTC. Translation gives CAWSLAGLIYGYTF.

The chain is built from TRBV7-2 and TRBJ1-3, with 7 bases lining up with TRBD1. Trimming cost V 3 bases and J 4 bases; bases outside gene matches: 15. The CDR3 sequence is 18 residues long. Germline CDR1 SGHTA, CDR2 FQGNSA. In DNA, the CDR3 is TGTGCCAGCAGCTTGTTTGAACAGGGGAGCGCCTCGGGAAACACCATATATTTT. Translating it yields CASSLFEQGSASGNTIYF.

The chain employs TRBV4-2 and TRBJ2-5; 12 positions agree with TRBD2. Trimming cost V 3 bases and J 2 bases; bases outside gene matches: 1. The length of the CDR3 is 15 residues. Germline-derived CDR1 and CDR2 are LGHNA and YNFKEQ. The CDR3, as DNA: TGTGCCAGCAGCCATACTAGCGGGAGGCAAGAGACCCAGTACTTC. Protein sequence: CASSHTSGRQETQYF.

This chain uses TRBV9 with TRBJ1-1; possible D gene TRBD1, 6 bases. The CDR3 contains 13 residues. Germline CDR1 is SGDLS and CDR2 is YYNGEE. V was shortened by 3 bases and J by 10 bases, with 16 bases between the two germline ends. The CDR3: CASSARDTHGAFF. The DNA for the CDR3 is TGTGCCAGCAGCGCTCGGGACACCCATGGAGCTTTCTTT.

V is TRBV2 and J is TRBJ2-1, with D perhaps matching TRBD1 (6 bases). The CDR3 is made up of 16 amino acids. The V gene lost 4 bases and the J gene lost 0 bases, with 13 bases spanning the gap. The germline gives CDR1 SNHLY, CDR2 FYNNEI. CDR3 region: CASSAPGQSSYNEQFF. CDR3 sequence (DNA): TGTGCCAGCAGTGCCCCCGGACAGAGCTCCTACAATGAGCAGTTCTTC.

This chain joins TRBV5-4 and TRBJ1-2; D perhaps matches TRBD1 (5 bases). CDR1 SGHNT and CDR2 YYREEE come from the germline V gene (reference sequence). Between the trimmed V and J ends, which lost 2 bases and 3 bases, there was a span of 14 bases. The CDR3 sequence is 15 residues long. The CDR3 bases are TGTGCCAGCAGCTTATCAGACAGATCTGACTATGGCTACACCTTC. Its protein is CASSLSDRSDYGYTF.

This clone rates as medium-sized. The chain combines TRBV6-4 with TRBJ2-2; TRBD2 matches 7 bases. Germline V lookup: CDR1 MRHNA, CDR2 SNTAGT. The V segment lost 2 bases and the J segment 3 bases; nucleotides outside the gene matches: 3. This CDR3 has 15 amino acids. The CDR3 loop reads CASSDGGGDTGELFF. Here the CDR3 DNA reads TGTGCCAGCAGTGACGGCGGGGGAGACACCGGGGAGCTGTTTTTT.

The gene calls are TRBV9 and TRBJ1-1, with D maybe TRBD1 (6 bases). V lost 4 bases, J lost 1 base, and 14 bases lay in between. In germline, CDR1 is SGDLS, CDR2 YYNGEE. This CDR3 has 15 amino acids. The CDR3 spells CASSPRGRGNTEAFF. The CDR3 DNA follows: TGTGCCAGCAGCCCGAGGGGGAGGGGGAACACTGAAGCTTTCTTT.

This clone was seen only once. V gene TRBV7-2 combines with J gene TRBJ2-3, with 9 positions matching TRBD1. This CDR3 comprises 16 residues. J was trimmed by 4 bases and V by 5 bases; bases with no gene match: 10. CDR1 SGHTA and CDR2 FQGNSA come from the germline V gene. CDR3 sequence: CASSVRDRVFSDTQYF. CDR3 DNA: TGTGCCAGCAGCGTCCGGGACAGGGTATTCTCAGATACGCAGTATTTT.

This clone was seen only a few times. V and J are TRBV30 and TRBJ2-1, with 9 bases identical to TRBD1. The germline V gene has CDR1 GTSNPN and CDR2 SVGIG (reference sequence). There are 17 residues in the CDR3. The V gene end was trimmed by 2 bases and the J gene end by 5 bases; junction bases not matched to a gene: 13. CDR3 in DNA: TGTGCCTGGAGTCCACGAACCGGGACAGGGCCTAACAATGAGCAGTTCTTC. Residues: CAWSPRTGTGPNNEQFF.